The rows below give T cell receptor beta chains drawn from one sample of a study of shared clonotypes between healthy human individuals. Sequencing used immunoSEQ multiplex PCR; TCRdb keeps in-frame clones, though not all of them. The data show approximately 1.9 million clones, with roughly 95% seen just once and 1.5% to 2% held by the top ten. Sequencing was performed on naive CD8+ T cells from PBMCs. All receptors come from a man between 18 and 35 years old in good health. Some clones in this sample may be carry-over from other donors' samples. Each CDR3 is given with its conserved first and last residue. A D gene is named only where the DNA matches it firmly. Clone size, where shown, is once, few, many, or a class for clones that have expanded.

v_gene: TRBV5-1
len: 11
abundance: NA
d_gene: NA
j_gene: TRBJ2-1
CDR3nt: TGCGCCAGCAGCTTGGAGGTTGAGCAGTTCTTC
CDR3aa: CASSLEVEQFF

v_gene: TRBV6-5
len: 14
abundance: NA
d_gene: NA
j_gene: TRBJ2-2
CDR3nt: TGTGCCAGCAGTTACACCCCAGGTACCGGGGAGCTGTTTTTT
CDR3aa: CASSYTPGTGELFF

v_gene: TRBV10-3
len: 13
abundance: few
d_gene: NA
j_gene: TRBJ2-7
CDR3nt: TGTGCCATCAGGACCGGGAAGACCTACGAGCAGTACTTC
CDR3aa: CAIRTGKTYEQYF

v_gene: TRBV5-6
len: 14
abundance: NA
d_gene: TRBD1
j_gene: TRBJ2-7
CDR3nt: TGTGCCAGCAGCTCGGGACAGGGGGCCTACGAGCAGTACTTC
CDR3aa: CASSSGQGAYEQYF

v_gene: TRBV7-8
len: 15
abundance: NA
d_gene: NA
j_gene: TRBJ1-4
CDR3nt: TGTGCCAGCAGCTCAGGGAGGGGCCTTAATGAAAAACTGTTTTTT
CDR3aa: CASSSGRGLNEKLFF

v_gene: TRBV6-1
len: 18
abundance: NA
d_gene: TRBD2
j_gene: TRBJ2-2
CDR3nt: TGTGCCAGCAGTGAAGCGCTTCGGGAGCGGGAGGACACCGGGGAGCTGTTTTTT
CDR3aa: CASSEALREREDTGELFF

v_gene: TRBV7-8
len: 13
abundance: NA
d_gene: TRBD2
j_gene: TRBJ2-1
CDR3nt: TGTGCCAGCAGCCGACTAGCGACTGATGAGCAGTTCTTC
CDR3aa: CASSRLATDEQFF

v_gene: TRBV5-6
len: 15
abundance: NA
d_gene: NA
j_gene: TRBJ1-2
CDR3nt: TGTGCCAGCAGCGCACCAAGACTACTTAACTATGGCTACACCTTC
CDR3aa: CASSAPRLLNYGYTF

v_gene: TRBV6-6
len: 14
abundance: once
d_gene: NA
j_gene: TRBJ1-2
CDR3nt: TGTGCCAGCGCCCGAGCGGAAGCTAACTATGGCTACACCTTC
CDR3aa: CASARAEANYGYTF

v_gene: TRBV9
len: 13
abundance: NA
d_gene: NA
j_gene: TRBJ1-5
CDR3nt: TGTGCCAGCAGCGTAGATAACAATCAGCCCCAGCATTTT
CDR3aa: CASSVDNNQPQHF

v_gene: TRBV6-1
len: 15
abundance: NA
d_gene: TRBD2
j_gene: TRBJ2-7
CDR3nt: TGTGCCAGCAAGATAGCGGGAGGAATTTCCTACGAGCAGTACTTC
CDR3aa: CASKIAGGISYEQYF

v_gene: TRBV7-9
len: 17
abundance: once
d_gene: NA
j_gene: TRBJ1-2
CDR3nt: TGTGCCAGCAGCTTAGCGCTGGGCGGGCTCCTAGGAGGTGGCTACACCTTC
CDR3aa: CASSLALGGLLGGGYTF

v_gene: TRBV29-1
len: 14
abundance: NA
d_gene: TRBD1
j_gene: TRBJ2-7
CDR3nt: TGCAGCGTTGCTGAGGGGACAGGGGCTCGCGAGCAGTACTTC
CDR3aa: CSVAEGTGAREQYF

v_gene: TRBV25-1
len: 13
abundance: NA
d_gene: TRBD1
j_gene: TRBJ2-7
CDR3nt: TGTGCCAGCAGTGACGGGGACAGGGGTGAGCAGTACTTC
CDR3aa: CASSDGDRGEQYF

v_gene: TRBV5-6
len: 12
abundance: few
d_gene: NA
j_gene: TRBJ1-1
CDR3nt: TGTGCCAGCAGCTCAGGACCCACTGAAGCTTTCTTT
CDR3aa: CASSSGPTEAFF

v_gene: TRBV6-1
len: 14
abundance: NA
d_gene: TRBD2
j_gene: TRBJ2-1
CDR3nt: TGTGCCACCCTCAGGAGGGAGGGCACGGATGAGCAGTTCTTC
CDR3aa: CATLRREGTDEQFF

v_gene: TRBV15
len: 15
abundance: NA
d_gene: NA
j_gene: TRBJ1-3
CDR3nt: TGTGCCACCAGCAGAGCCAGGAACGGGGGAAACACCATATATTTT
CDR3aa: CATSRARNGGNTIYF

v_gene: TRBV15
len: 14
abundance: NA
d_gene: NA
j_gene: TRBJ1-5
CDR3nt: TGTGCCACCAGCAGAGATCGGGGCGGTCAGCCCCAGCATTTT
CDR3aa: CATSRDRGGQPQHF

v_gene: TRBV30
len: 18
abundance: NA
d_gene: NA
j_gene: TRBJ1-1
CDR3nt: TGTGCCTGGAGTTTCGACCCACTCCGCTGGGGAGGGGGAACTGAAGCTTTCTTT
CDR3aa: CAWSFDPLRWGGGTEAFF

v_gene: TRBV19
len: 15
abundance: NA
d_gene: NA
j_gene: TRBJ2-1
CDR3nt: TGTGCCAGTAGTATAGGGGAAGCGGACTACAATGAGCAGTTCTTC
CDR3aa: CASSIGEADYNEQFF

v_gene: TRBV19
len: 14
abundance: NA
d_gene: TRBD1
j_gene: TRBJ1-1
CDR3nt: TGTGCCAGTAGTGCCCAAGGACAGGGCACTGAAGCTTTCTTT
CDR3aa: CASSAQGQGTEAFF

v_gene: TRBV7-9
len: 16
abundance: NA
d_gene: NA
j_gene: TRBJ2-7
CDR3nt: TGTGCCAGCAGCTTATCTAAGGGACATCAGACCTACGAGCAGTACTTC
CDR3aa: CASSLSKGHQTYEQYF

v_gene: TRBV4-1
len: 14
abundance: NA
d_gene: TRBD1
j_gene: TRBJ2-7
CDR3nt: TGCGCCAGCAGCACCCAGGGGGCGCAATACGAGCAGTACTTC
CDR3aa: CASSTQGAQYEQYF

v_gene: TRBV19
len: 14
abundance: NA
d_gene: NA
j_gene: TRBJ2-4
CDR3nt: TGTGCCAGTAGTATAAGGGGGCGGGAGCGCATTCAGTACTTC
CDR3aa: CASSIRGRERIQYF

v_gene: TRBV6-1
len: 14
abundance: NA
d_gene: NA
j_gene: TRBJ2-7
CDR3nt: TGTGCCAGCAGTGAAGGCCCAGCGGCCTACGAGCAGTACTTC
CDR3aa: CASSEGPAAYEQYF

v_gene: TRBV19
len: 13
abundance: NA
d_gene: NA
j_gene: TRBJ2-2
CDR3nt: TGTGCCAGTAAGGGGGGCAGTCCCGGGGAGCTGTTTTTT
CDR3aa: CASKGGSPGELFF

v_gene: TRBV21-1
len: 14
abundance: NA
d_gene: NA
j_gene: TRBJ2-3
CDR3nt: TGTGCCAGCAGGGGGCGGAACCTCACAGATACGCAGTATTTT
CDR3aa: CASRGRNLTDTQYF

v_gene: TRBV6-1
len: 15
abundance: NA
d_gene: NA
j_gene: TRBJ1-1
CDR3nt: TGTGCCAGCAGTGAAGCGTTCTGGACGTCAGCTGAAGCTTTCTTT
CDR3aa: CASSEAFWTSAEAFF

v_gene: TRBV29-1
len: 14
abundance: NA
d_gene: TRBD2
j_gene: TRBJ2-1
CDR3nt: TGCAGCGCAATACTAGCGGGAGGGCCGGATGAGCAGTTCTTC
CDR3aa: CSAILAGGPDEQFF